These 32 T cell receptor beta chains came from one sample sequenced in a study of T cells in localized non-small cell lung cancer. Generated by immunoSEQ multiplex PCR, the TCRdb table keeps only in-frame clones and is missing some. In the table there are 20,000 to 30,000 clones, under 95% of which are singletons. This sample comprised peripheral blood, obtained before any cancer treatment. Source of these receptors: a female donor older than 55 with stage II squamous cell lung carcinoma.

The rearrangement links TRBV19 to TRBJ1-1; D call uncertain. V was trimmed by 3 bases and J by 4 bases, leaving 9 bases between them. The CDR3 loop spans 13 amino acids. CDR1 LNHDA and CDR2 SQIVND come from the germline V gene (reference sequence). The CDR3 region is CASSMQSPTEAFF. The CDR3 nucleotides read TGTGCCAGTAGTATGCAGTCCCCCACTGAAGCTTTCTTT.

This clone was recorded only once. At one end, the junction sequence differs from germline, possibly due to a read error. The V and J genes are TRBV28 and TRBJ1-1, with a weak D call TRBD1 (6 bases). Germline V gives CDR1 MDHEN, CDR2 SYDVKM. The CDR3 spans 14 residues. The CDR3 nucleotides are TGTGCCAGCAGTTTACCCACACTGTTCACAGGGTATGATTTT. Translated, it gives CASSLPTLFTGYDF.

This chain uses TRBV28 with TRBJ2-1; tentatively, D is TRBD1 or TRBD2 (5 bases each). The germline V gene encodes CDR1 MDHEN and CDR2 SYDVKM. Trimming removed 8 bases at V and 0 bases at J, with 8 bases between. The length of the CDR3 is 13 residues. The CDR3 bases are TGTGCCAGCCGGGGCCGCTCCTACAATGAGCAGTTCTTC. Protein: CASRGRSYNEQFF.

The chain couples TRBV7-3 to TRBJ2-1; 9 positions agree with TRBD2. The CDR3 loop spans 15 amino acids. CDR1 and CDR2 (germline): SGHTA, FQGTGA. V gave up 4 bases and J gave up 2 bases; unmatched junction bases: 3. The CDR3 loop reads CASSSSSGAYNEQFF. CDR3 nucleotide sequence: TGTGCCAGCAGCTCTTCTAGCGGGGCCTACAATGAGCAGTTCTTC.

Worth noting for this clone: At the DNA level, this CDR3 is encoded by other sequences in the same sample as well. V usage is TRBV28 and J usage is TRBJ1-6; no clear D gene. The CDR3 loop spans 14 amino acids. V lost 3 bases and J lost 5, with 8 bases in between. In germline, CDR1 is MDHEN, CDR2 SYDVKM. The CDR3, as DNA: TGTGCCAGCAGTTTCTACAGAGATAATTCACCCCTCCACTTT. Translated, it gives CASSFYRDNSPLHF.

The J gene is TRBJ1-2, the V gene TRBV4-1; unclear D gene. The CDR3 is made up of 15 amino acids. With 0 bases removed from V and 2 bases from J, the gap between germline ends came to 10 bases. Germline CDR1 and CDR2: MGHRA and YSYEKL. The CDR3 nucleotides are TGCGCCAGCAGCCAAGATTATCCGGAGAACTATGGCTACACCTTC. This codes for CASSQDYPENYGYTF.

The V gene is TRBV9, the J gene TRBJ2-7; 11 positions agree with TRBD2. This CDR3 has 16 residues. Germline V lookup: CDR1 SGDLS, CDR2 YYNGEE. The junction had 4 bases not matched to a gene; V was cut back by 0 bases and J by 2 bases. The chain's CDR3 is CASSVEASGGPYEQYF. CDR3 DNA: TGTGCCAGCAGCGTAGAGGCTAGCGGGGGGCCCTACGAGCAGTACTTC.

The chain carries TRBV5-5 and TRBJ2-7; possible D gene TRBD1, 5 bases. Between the trimmed V and J ends, which lost 3 bases and 3 bases, there was a span of 25 bases. Germline V gives CDR1 SGHKS, CDR2 YYEKEE (reference sequence). The length of the CDR3 is 18 residues. This chain's CDR3 is CASSSYLFDSPKGYEQYF. DNA for the CDR3: TGTGCCAGCAGCTCATATCTCTTCGACAGCCCCAAGGGCTACGAGCAGTACTTC.

This rearrangement joins TRBV4-3 to TRBJ1-2; 12 bases line up with TRBD1. CDR1 is LGHNA, CDR2 YSLEER, per germline. J lost 4 bases, V lost 0 bases, and 6 bases had no gene match. The CDR3 contains 17 residues. The DNA of the CDR3 is TGCGCCAGCAGCCAAGATTTTTCGGGACAGGGGGCCTATGGCTACACCTTC. Its translation is CASSQDFSGQGAYGYTF.

This clone showed up just a few times. This chain links TRBV27 with TRBJ1-1; TRBD1 might be the D (6 bases). Trimming removed 5 bases from V and 4 bases from J, with 17 bases in between. This CDR3 is built from 15 residues. CDR1 is MNHEY and CDR2 is SMNVEV in the germline V gene (reference sequence). CDR3 sequence (DNA): TGTGCCAGCAGTCCAGGGCAGGGGTTCCGCACTGAAGCTTTCTTT. The encoded protein is CASSPGQGFRTEAFF.

The chain joins TRBV11-3 to TRBJ1-1; 9 bases are shared with TRBD1. CDR1 and CDR2 from the germline V gene are SGHNT and YENEEA. J gave up 7 bases and V 4 bases, and 10 bases lay outside the gene matches. CDR3 length: 15 residues. This CDR3 is CASSSTGQGNSEAFF. DNA of the CDR3: TGTGCCAGCAGCTCGACCGGACAGGGGAATAGTGAAGCTTTCTTT.

The chain employs TRBV5-1 and TRBJ1-6; D gene ambiguous. This CDR3 is built from 15 residues. CDR1 and CDR2 (germline): SGHRS, YFSETQ. V lost 0 bases and J lost 10, with 14 bases in between. CDR3 nucleotides: TGCGCCAGCAGCTTGGGGGCAGGTGCAGAATCACCCCTCCACTTT. Translation gives CASSLGAGAESPLHF.

The rearrangement links TRBV4-1 to TRBJ1-1, with D tentatively TRBD1 (5 bases). Per germline, CDR1 MGHRA and CDR2 YSYEKL. Deletions cut 2 bases from V and 1 base from J, with 11 bases between. This CDR3 region has 15 residues. The chain's CDR3 is CASSQQGMANTEAFF. CDR3 DNA: TGCGCCAGCAGCCAACAGGGAATGGCGAACACTGAAGCTTTCTTT.

This chain connects TRBV7-3 to TRBJ1-1, with unresolved D. Germline loops: CDR1 SGHTA, CDR2 FQGTGA. The CDR3 length is 14 residues. V lost 3 bases and J 2 bases, leaving 10 bases between the germline ends. The CDR3 nucleotides are TGTGCCAGCAGCTTGGGCGGGTCTAACACTGAAGCTTTCTTT. Protein product: CASSLGGSNTEAFF.

The chain links TRBV6-5 to TRBJ2-1; D may match TRBD1 or TRBD2 (5 bases each). The CDR3 is 14 residues long. Trimming removed 3 bases at V and 6 bases at J, with 12 bases between. Germline lookup yields CDR1 MNHEY and CDR2 SVGAGI. In DNA form, the CDR3 reads TGTGCCAGCAGTTATGGGTGGGGGAGCAATGAGCAGTTCTTC. It codes for CASSYGWGSNEQFF.

The genes are TRBV7-9 and TRBJ2-1; TRBD1 matches at 8 bases. From germline, CDR1 is SEHNR and CDR2 FQNEAQ (reference sequence). Unmatched junction bases numbered 16, after V lost 2 bases and J lost 7 bases. The CDR3 has 18 amino acids. CDR3 sequence: CASSLMGTGGLPWNEQFF. The CDR3 DNA sequence: TGTGCCAGCAGCTTAATGGGGACAGGAGGTCTTCCTTGGAATGAGCAGTTCTTC.

The J gene is TRBJ1-2, the V gene TRBV7-2, with 7 nucleotides matching TRBD1. Per germline, CDR1 SGHTA and CDR2 FQGNSA. With V trimmed by 1 base and J by 8 bases, 7 bases remained unmatched. This CDR3 is built from 14 residues. The CDR3 sequence is CASSLVTGEEGYTF. The CDR3 region has the DNA TGTGCCAGCAGCTTAGTTACAGGGGAGGAAGGCTACACCTTC.

The gene calls are TRBV2 and TRBJ2-7; D may be TRBD1 (6 bases). The ends were cut back, 6 bases at V and 2 bases at J, with 17 bases in the middle. There are 15 residues in the CDR3. Looked up from germline, CDR1 is SNHLY and CDR2 is FYNNEI. The CDR3 DNA reads as TGTGCCAGCAGGCCCATCGGCAGGGGAACCTACGAGCAGTACTTC. Encoded protein: CASRPIGRGTYEQYF.

The chain joins TRBV4-1 to TRBJ2-3, with 10 bases fitting TRBD2. The CDR3 sequence is 17 residues long. The J segment lost 5 bases and the V segment lost 1 base, leaving 9 bases of the junction unmatched. Germline CDR1 and CDR2: MGHRA and YSYEKL. CDR3 amino acids: CASSQVLSGGPLDTQYF. The DNA of the CDR3 is TGCGCCAGCAGCCAAGTCCTTAGCGGGGGGCCATTAGATACGCAGTATTTT.

The J gene is TRBJ2-7, the V gene TRBV7-9; D not certain. The CDR3 covers 15 residues. The germline V and J ends were trimmed by 3 bases and 3 bases, with 15 bases remaining between them. The germline gives CDR1 SEHNR, CDR2 FQNEAQ (reference sequence). This CDR3 reads CASSLMAATFYEQYF. The CDR3 DNA reads TGTGCCAGCAGCTTGATGGCGGCTACGTTCTACGAGCAGTACTTC.

This chain joins TRBV6-6 and TRBJ2-1; D may be TRBD1 (6 bases). V lost 5 bases and J 10 bases, leaving 15 bases between the germline ends. Per the germline V gene, CDR1 is MNHNY and CDR2 is SVGAGI (reference sequence). This CDR3 has 13 residues. The CDR3 sequence: CASSQYRDNEQFF. The CDR3 DNA follows: TGTGCCAGCAGTCAATACAGGGATAACGAGCAGTTCTTC.

V usage is TRBV7-2 and J usage is TRBJ2-7, with 7 bases lining up with TRBD2. This CDR3 region has 15 residues. Looked up from germline, CDR1 is SGHTA and CDR2 is FQGNSA. Trimming removed 2 bases from V and 4 bases from J; junction bases left unmatched: 8. The CDR3 reads CASSLIGGGRYEQYF. The CDR3 region has the DNA TGTGCCAGCAGCTTAATCGGCGGGGGACGTTACGAGCAGTACTTC.

The genes are TRBV5-1 and TRBJ1-5; D might be TRBD1 (6 bases). This CDR3 comprises 15 residues. CDR1 is SGHRS, CDR2 YFSETQ, per germline. The V gene lost 0 bases and the J gene lost 1 base, with 8 bases spanning the gap. The CDR3 DNA is TGCGCCAGCAGCTTGGCAGGACAGAGCAATCAGCCCCAGCATTTT. Translation gives CASSLAGQSNQPQHF.

The rearrangement uses TRBV18 and TRBJ1-1, with no clear D. Germline CDR1 and CDR2: KGHSH and LQKENI. CDR3 length: 18 residues. V shed 3 bases and J shed 0 bases, with 20 bases lying between them. The CDR3 reads CASSPRGSGNEVNTEAFF. The CDR3 DNA reads as TGTGCCAGCTCACCCAGAGGTTCGGGTAACGAGGTGAACACTGAAGCTTTCTTT.

The chain recombines TRBV18 with TRBJ2-1; 8 bases match TRBD2. The length of the CDR3 is 15 residues. From germline, CDR1 is KGHSH and CDR2 LQKENI. V shed 0 bases and J 13 bases; nucleotides not matched to a gene: 11. The CDR3 region has the DNA TGTGCCAGCTCACCACCGAAGCTAGCGGGTAGCTCTCAGTTCTTC. Protein product: CASSPPKLAGSSQFF.

The chain links TRBV27 to TRBJ1-1, with D unresolved. The germline CDR1 and CDR2 sequences are MNHEY and SMNVEV (reference sequence). CDR3 length: 13 amino acids. V dropped 6 bases and J dropped 1 base, with 9 bases sitting between them. In DNA, the CDR3 is TGTGCCAGCAGCCCACTGTCGAACACTGAAGCTTTCTTT. Encoded protein: CASSPLSNTEAFF.

The chain carries TRBV5-4 and TRBJ2-3; 12 bases are shared with TRBD2. Trimming took 10 bases from V and 2 from J; bases not matched to a gene: 11. This CDR3 comprises 16 residues. Germline CDR1 reads SGHNT; CDR2 reads YYREEE (reference sequence). Written as DNA, the CDR3 is TGTGCCTATTCTAGCGGGAGGGTCCTCAACACAGATACGCAGTATTTT. Protein sequence: CAYSSGRVLNTDTQYF. The complete variable domain, with remaining parts taken from reference TRBV5-4 and TRBJ2-3, reads ETGVTQSPTHLIKTRGQQVTLRCSSQSGHNTVSWYQQALGQGPQFIFQYYREEENGRGNFPPRFSGLQFPNYSSELNVNALELDDSALYLCAYSSGRVLNTDTQYFGPGTRLTVL.

The rearrangement links TRBV2 to TRBJ2-7, with TRBD2 matching 14 bases. CDR3 size: 18 residues. J was trimmed by 9 bases and V by 6 bases; bases with no gene match: 19. Germline CDR1 and CDR2: SNHLY and FYNNEI. The CDR3 protein is CASSARIEGLAGVGRQYF. The CDR3 DNA reads as TGTGCCAGCAGCGCCCGCATAGAGGGACTAGCGGGGGTGGGAAGGCAGTACTTC.

The chain has TRBV5-1 and TRBJ1-1; 7 bases fit TRBD1. This CDR3 has 14 amino acids. The germline CDR1 and CDR2 sequences are SGHRS and YFSETQ. V was clipped by 2 bases and J by 4 bases; unmatched bases: 5. The CDR3 DNA sequence: TGCGCCAGCAGCTTACAGGGGTCGGGCACTGAAGCTTTCTTT. Translated, it gives CASSLQGSGTEAFF.

The chain recombines TRBV9 with TRBJ2-2; 13 bases agree with TRBD2. The V gene's germline CDR1 is SGDLS and CDR2 YYNGEE. With 4 bases clipped from V and 2 bases from J, the junction kept 5 bases outside the gene matches. The CDR3 loop spans 17 amino acids. CDR3 in amino acids: CASSPRTSGGNTGELFF. The CDR3 nucleotides read TGTGCCAGCAGCCCGCGGACTAGCGGGGGAAACACCGGGGAGCTGTTTTTT.

This chain connects TRBV18 to TRBJ2-3, with D tentatively TRBD2 (5 bases). CDR1 is KGHSH and CDR2 is LQKENI in the germline V gene. CDR3 size: 15 residues. Trimming shortened V by 3 bases and J by 0 bases, and 10 bases separated the two germline ends. CDR3: CASSPTGSSTDTQYF. DNA of the CDR3: TGTGCCAGCTCACCTACGGGGTCGAGCACAGATACGCAGTATTTT.

The V gene is TRBV29-1, the J gene TRBJ1-2; 8 positions match TRBD1. In germline, CDR1 is SQVTM, CDR2 ANQGSEA. Unmatched junction bases numbered 6, after V lost 2 bases and J lost 4 bases. The CDR3 totals 14 residues. The CDR3 DNA reads TGCAGCGTTGAAATGCGACAGGGGCTCTATGGCTACACCTTC. It translates to CSVEMRQGLYGYTF. The full variable domain, in which reference TRBV29-1 and TRBJ1-2 provide the parts outside the CDR3, is SAVISQKPSRDICQRGTSLTIQCQVDSQVTMMFWYRQQPGQSLTLIATANQGSEATYESGFVIDKFPISRPNLTFSTLTVSNMSPEDSSIYLCSVEMRQGLYGYTFGSGTRLTVV.